This T cell receptor (beta chain) comes out of a study of T cell responses to AZD1222 COVID-19 vaccine. Study results and caveats: It should be noted that donors were predominantly white British and more often female, and clonal diversity was possibly underestimated.

A word on this clone: Its antigen is currently unknown.

Profiled with immunoSEQ multiplex PCR; TCRdb holds only in-frame clones, not every one. Of around 100,000 clones listed, approximately 90% were seen once; the top ten hold around 20%. Germline V gives CDR1 MGHRA, CDR2 YSYEKL. The CDR3 spans 16 residues. V was cut by 0 bases and J by 6 bases, with 15 bases left in between. The rearrangement joins TRBV4-1 to TRBJ1-5; D ambiguous. The sequence derives from an adult in good health. The sample in question was peripheral blood, obtained on day 0 of AZD1222 vaccination. The CDR3 region is CASSQEYLRVGQPQHF. The CDR3 DNA is TGCGCCAGCAGCCAAGAGTATTTGAGGGTTGGTCAGCCCCAGCATTTT.